The clone carrying this T cell receptor (beta chain) was observed a few times. This may come from a read error, since a much larger clone is one base off. The CDR3 end shows no conserved phenylalanine or tryptophan, and so a read error is likely. The data are from a study of molecular identifiers for immune sequencing clone quantification. Each CDR3 protein gets one entry after TCRdb re-called the PCR reads with MiXCR. The table has 65,000 or so distinct CDR3 sequences, about a fifth seen once. This sequence originates from a human donor in good health. Some libraries in this study had Jurkat cell RNA spiked in. The sequenced sample was naive CD8+ T cells from blood, with Jurkat cell RNA spiked in. This sample's subset: FACS-sorted CD8+CD4-CCR7+CD45RA+ naive T cells.

This chain's CDR3 is CSVEKRDLSYEQYS. The CDR3 DNA reads as TGCAGCGTTGAAAAGCGCGACCTTAGTTACGAGCAGTACTCC. The chain uses TRBV29-1 and TRBJ2-7; no clear D. The CDR3 loop spans 14 amino acids. The germline CDR1 and CDR2 sequences are SQVTM and ANQGSEA. The germline V and J ends were trimmed by 2 bases and 4 bases, with 15 bases remaining between them.